A single sample gave rise to the 8 T cell receptor beta chains below, sequenced in a study of blood T cell repertoires in COVID-19. Using immunoSEQ multiplex PCR, the repertoire was profiled, and TCRdb retains in-frame clones only, with some absent. The sample lists a few hundred thousand clones, about 88% seen once, with around 9.5% in the top ten. Sequencing was performed on PBMCs or T cells enriched from blood (not recorded which). These receptors were obtained from a woman aged 40 to 50 who had recovered from COVID-19.

The V and J genes are TRBV7-2 and TRBJ1-5, with a tentative D call TRBD1 (5 bases). This CDR3 comprises 14 residues. Germline V lookup: CDR1 SGHTA, CDR2 FQGNSA. Trimming shortened V by 5 bases and J by 4 bases, and 12 bases separated the two germline ends. Written as DNA, the CDR3 is TGTGCCAGCAGCATTGACGGGGGTAATCAGCCCCAGCATTTT. Protein sequence: CASSIDGGNQPQHF. The variable domain in full, completed from reference TRBV7-2 and TRBJ1-5, reads GAGVSQSPSNKVTEKGKDVELRCDPISGHTALYWYRQSLGQGLEFLIYFQGNSAPDKSGLPSDRFSAERTGGSVSTLTIQRTQQEDSAVYLCASSIDGGNQPQHFGDGTRLSIL.

V is TRBV7-2 and J is TRBJ2-7; D might be TRBD2 (7 bases). This CDR3 has 17 amino acids. Trimming left V 5 bases short and J 0 bases short, with 20 bases between. The germline V gene encodes CDR1 SGHTA and CDR2 FQGNSA. The CDR3 loop reads CASSNPTGRGASYEQYF. In DNA, the CDR3 is TGTGCCAGCAGCAACCCGACGGGCCGGGGGGCCTCCTACGAGCAGTACTTC.

The chain employs TRBV6-5 and TRBJ2-2, with D possibly being TRBD2 (5 bases). Trimming took 0 bases from V and 8 from J, leaving 10 bases between them. The V gene's germline CDR1 is MNHEY and CDR2 SVGAGI. This CDR3 is built from 14 residues. CDR3 region: CASSYSRVGGELFF. CDR3 sequence (DNA): TGTGCCAGCAGTTACTCGAGGGTCGGGGGGGAGCTGTTTTTT.

V gene TRBV27 combines with J gene TRBJ2-3, with D unresolved. In germline, CDR1 is MNHEY, CDR2 SMNVEV (reference sequence). The length of the CDR3 is 14 residues. The V gene lost 1 base and the J gene lost 2 bases, with 7 bases spanning the gap. The CDR3 reads CASSLLLNTDTQYF. Here the CDR3 DNA reads TGTGCCAGCAGTTTATTACTAAACACAGATACGCAGTATTTT.

This chain uses TRBV28 with TRBJ2-1; 8 bases fit TRBD1. CDR1 MDHEN and CDR2 SYDVKM come from the germline V gene. Trimming took 6 bases from V and 7 from J; bases not matched to a gene: 5. This CDR3 is built from 13 residues. The CDR3 loop reads CASRETGVNEQFF. As DNA, the CDR3 is TGTGCCAGCAGGGAGACAGGGGTAAATGAGCAGTTCTTC.

This chain links TRBV27 with TRBJ2-3; D gene ambiguous. V was clipped by 2 bases and J by 3 bases, with 12 bases between them. The germline gives CDR1 MNHEY, CDR2 SMNVEV (reference sequence). The CDR3 covers 15 residues. CDR3 residues: CASSLRFLETDTQYF. The CDR3 nucleotides read TGTGCCAGCAGTTTACGGTTTCTAGAGACAGATACGCAGTATTTT.

The V call is TRBV7-8, the J call TRBJ1-2; TRBD1 might be the D (6 bases). Germline lookup yields CDR1 SGHVS and CDR2 FQNEAQ. The V end lost 5 bases, the J end lost 5 bases, and 12 bases lay between the germline ends. CDR3 length equals 13 residues. The CDR3 nucleotides are TGTGCCAGCAGCACCGGACAGTATTATGGCTACACCTTC. Translated: CASSTGQYYGYTF.

The rearrangement joins TRBV7-6 to TRBJ2-7; no clear D. The CDR3 has 19 amino acids. V was clipped by 5 bases and J by 1 base, with 27 bases between them. Germline CDR1 is SGHVS and CDR2 is FNYEAQ. Here the CDR3 reads CASSQEAGYRIDGSYEQYF. Written as DNA, the CDR3 is TGTGCCAGCAGCCAAGAGGCCGGATACCGTATTGACGGTTCCTACGAGCAGTACTTC.